The TCR beta chain described here comes from a study of technical replicates of blood from a handful of donors listed by TCRdb under 2017. V and J lose 3 bases and 0 bases, and a span of 9 bases separates them. The CDR3 starts with the cysteine, ends with the phenylalanine, and has 15 residues. Only the CDR3 portion is preserved as DNA: 45 bases, with reading frame beginning at the first base. From a lookup of the germline V gene, CDR1 and CDR2 are KGHSH and LQKENI. Receptors were amplified or captured by the immunoSEQ multiplex PCR assay. TCRdb took this table from immuneACCESS and kept in-frame rearrangements with V and J called. Such tables lack part of the clones; where checked against another copy, unresolved V genes explain under half of the gap, and the rest is unexplained. The sample yields more than 90,000 clones; approximately 96% were counted once. Together, the top ten hold approximately 0.23% of the sample.

This clone was counted a few times. Its target antigen remains unknown. No base-level quality is on record; no much larger clone is a single base apart. Sequencing used T cells isolated from PBMCs. This chain is built from TRBV18 and TRBJ2-1; no confident D gene assignment can be made. The sequence came from a human donor in good health. The encoded CDR3 is CASSPMWSSYNEQFF. The DNA sequence follows: TGTGCCAGCTCACCGATGTGGAGCTCCTACAATGAGCAGTTCTTC. The variable domain in full, with residues beyond the CDR3 obtained from the reference TRBV18 and TRBJ2-1 genes, is NAGVMQNPRHLVRRRGQEARLRCSPMKGHSHVYWYRQLPEEGLKFMVYLQKENIIDESGMPKERFSAEFPKEGPSILRIQQVVRGDSAAYFCASSPMWSSYNEQFFGPGTRLTVL.